These 31 T cell receptor beta chains were all obtained from the same sample, sequenced in a study of blood T cells in healthy people across ages. Together with a sample-barcoded 5' primer, a J-beta primer mix was included in a second PCR lasting roughly 6 to 12 cycles. MiXCR was run by TCRdb on the 5' RACE reads, yielding one entry per CDR3 protein. The sample carries some 920,000 distinct CDR3 sequences, just over 50% recorded once. Specimen: blood. These receptors originate from a woman aged 55-70 years in good health.

This chain connects TRBV6-6 to TRBJ1-1, with TRBD1 as a possible D gene (6 bases). The V and J ends lost 11 bases and 1 base respectively, with 14 bases between them. The germline V gene encodes CDR1 MNHNY and CDR2 SVGAGI (reference sequence). This CDR3 is 13 amino acids long. The CDR3 DNA reads TGTGCCCACGGCGGACAGCGGAACACTGAAGCTTTCTTT. It encodes CAHGGQRNTEAFF.

The chain employs TRBV6-2 or TRBV6-3 and TRBJ1-5; the D is unclear. V lost 2 bases and J lost 7, with 6 bases in between. CDR1 and CDR2 from the germline V gene are MNHEY and SVGEGT. This CDR3 has 12 residues. This CDR3 is CASSYAGQPQHF. The CDR3 DNA is TGTGCCAGCAGTTACGCCGGGCAGCCCCAGCATTTT.

The rearrangement uses TRBV18 and TRBJ2-7, with 7 bases that match TRBD1. This CDR3 has 16 residues. The V gene's germline CDR1 is KGHSH and CDR2 LQKENI. V gave up 5 bases and J gave up 0 bases; unmatched junction bases: 10. The CDR3 here is CASSGTDPTVSYEQYF. In DNA, the CDR3 is TGTGCCAGCTCAGGGACAGACCCAACTGTCTCCTACGAGCAGTACTTC.

The CDR3 region is CASRTGPGQIQETQYF. Written as DNA, the CDR3 is TGTGCCAGTAGGACCGGGCCGGGACAAATCCAAGAGACCCAGTACTTC. The chain is built from TRBV19 and TRBJ2-5; D possibly corresponds to TRBD1 (6 bases). V gave up 6 bases and J gave up 1 base, with 18 bases separating them. Germline V gives CDR1 LNHDA, CDR2 SQIVND (reference sequence). The CDR3 consists of 16 residues.

The chain couples TRBV13 to TRBJ2-3; a possible D gene is TRBD2 (7 bases). Germline values: CDR1 PRHDT, CDR2 FYEKMQ (reference sequence). The CDR3 covers 17 residues. Trimming removed 0 bases from V and 11 bases from J, with 24 bases in between. CDR3 amino acids: CASSLGLMTPRGAGQYF. CDR3 DNA: TGTGCCAGCAGCTTAGGCCTAATGACTCCTCGGGGGGCCGGGCAGTATTTT.

This clonotype occurred a few times. The rearrangement joins TRBV6-1 to TRBJ2-7, with a weak D call TRBD1 (8 bases). TRBJ2-5 matches the DNA end more closely, so the J call is doubtful. The germline V gene has CDR1 MNHNS and CDR2 SASEGT. This CDR3 comprises 17 residues. The chain's CDR3 is CASSKHAGQGGQETQYF. The CDR3 DNA reads as TGTGCCAGCAGTAAGCACGCCGGACAGGGAGGGCAGGAGACCCAGTACTTC.

V usage is TRBV7-9 and J usage is TRBJ1-1; TRBD1 is a possible D gene (5 bases). Looked up from germline, CDR1 is SEHNR and CDR2 is FQNEAQ (reference sequence). This CDR3 region has 15 residues. Trimming removed 4 bases from V and 3 bases from J, with 15 bases in between. The CDR3 protein is CASSSFGRGHTEAFF. For the CDR3, the DNA is TGTGCCAGCAGCTCGTTCGGGAGGGGACACACTGAAGCTTTCTTT.

V usage is TRBV29-1 and J usage is TRBJ2-7; the match to TRBD1 covers 8 bases. The CDR3 totals 14 residues. J was trimmed by 4 bases and V by 5 bases; bases with no gene match: 10. The germline CDR1 and CDR2 sequences are SQVTM and ANQGSEA. The CDR3 sequence is CSVRAAGGSYEQYF. The CDR3, as DNA: TGCAGCGTTCGGGCGGCAGGGGGCTCATACGAGCAGTACTTC.

This clonotype was picked up a small number of times. The V and J genes are TRBV5-1 and TRBJ2-3; D gene ambiguous. Germline values: CDR1 SGHRS, CDR2 YFSETQ. V lost 5 bases, J lost 4 bases, and 11 bases lay in between. The CDR3 length is 13 residues. CDR3 nucleotides: TGCGCCAGCAGTCCCAATTGGGCAGATACGCAGTATTTT. Protein: CASSPNWADTQYF.

This clonotype was picked up a small number of times. This rearrangement joins TRBV10-3 to TRBJ2-5; 13 positions match TRBD2. The J segment lost 4 bases and the V segment lost 4 bases, leaving 6 bases of the junction unmatched. Germline lookup yields CDR1 ENHRY and CDR2 SYGVKD. The CDR3 is 16 amino acids. CDR3 DNA sequence: TGTGCCATCAGTGCCGGACTAGCGGGAGTCAGAGAGACCCAGTACTTC. Its protein product is CAISAGLAGVRETQYF.

Only a few counts were recorded for this clonotype. The chain recombines TRBV7-3 with TRBJ2-4, with D uncertain. The CDR3 contains 13 residues. V shed 4 bases and J shed 8 bases, with 12 bases lying between them. Germline assignment: CDR1 SGHTA and CDR2 FQGTGA. The CDR3 spells CASSSLAVDIQYF. CDR3 in DNA: TGTGCCAGCAGCTCCTTGGCTGTCGACATTCAGTACTTC. Looking up the rest from reference TRBV7-3 and TRBJ2-4 gives the full variable domain: GAGVSQTPSNKVTEKGKYVELRCDPISGHTALYWYRQSLGQGPEFLIYFQGTGAADDSGLPNDRFFAVRPEGSVSTLKIQRTERGDSAVYLCASSSLAVDIQYFGAGTRLSVL.

The chain is built from TRBV29-1 and TRBJ2-7; 9 nucleotides match TRBD1. Trimming at V came to 7 bases and at J to 2 bases, leaving 3 bases not matched to a gene. Germline CDR1 is SQVTM and CDR2 is ANQGSEA. The CDR3 is 12 residues long. CDR3 loop: CSAQGAAYEQYF. The CDR3 DNA is TGCAGCGCACAGGGGGCCGCCTACGAGCAGTACTTC.

This chain joins TRBV29-1 and TRBJ2-1; 10 nucleotides align to TRBD1. This CDR3 has 20 residues. V trimming: 6 bases; J trimming: 0 bases; junction bases outside the gene matches: 20. Germline V gives CDR1 SQVTM, CDR2 ANQGSEA. This CDR3 reads CSVSPTPSSGQGSSYNEQFF. In DNA form, the CDR3 reads TGCAGCGTCTCCCCGACGCCGTCCTCGGGACAGGGGAGCTCCTACAATGAGCAGTTCTTC.

This clonotype was detected many times. The chain combines TRBV29-1 with TRBJ2-7; D ambiguous. V was pared by 4 bases and J by 7 bases, with 14 bases between. CDR3 length equals 12 residues. Germline lookup yields CDR1 SQVTM and CDR2 ANQGSEA. CDR3: CSVVGTTGEQYF. The CDR3, as DNA: TGCAGCGTTGTGGGCACGACGGGTGAGCAGTACTTC.

This clonotype occurred many times. V gene TRBV7-2 combines with J gene TRBJ2-6; D tentatively reads TRBD1 or TRBD2 (5 bases each). The CDR3 consists of 17 residues. V was trimmed by 5 bases and J by 2 bases, leaving 16 bases between them. The germline CDR1 and CDR2 sequences are SGHTA and FQGNSA. CDR3 sequence (DNA): TGTGCCAGCAGCACACGGGGCTTCCCCCCTGGGGCCAACGTCCTGACTTTC. Its translation is CASSTRGFPPGANVLTF. Looking up the rest from reference TRBV7-2 and TRBJ2-6 gives the full variable domain: GAGVSQSPSNKVTEKGKDVELRCDPISGHTALYWYRQSLGQGLEFLIYFQGNSAPDKSGLPSDRFSAERTGGSVSTLTIQRTQQEDSAVYLCASSTRGFPPGANVLTFGAGSRLTVL.

V usage is TRBV6-1 and J usage is TRBJ2-4; 13 bases agree with TRBD2. TRBJ2-7 explains the end of the DNA better; the J call may be wrong. The germline V gene has CDR1 MNHNS and CDR2 SASEGT. There are 17 residues in the CDR3. Here the CDR3 DNA reads TGTGCCAGCAAAGGACTAGCGGGAGTGTTAAACTCCTACGAGCAGTACTTC. Its protein product is CASKGLAGVLNSYEQYF.

Here the CDR3 DNA reads TGTGCCAGCAGCTTCGACAGGGGGATCGGTGAAAAACTGTTTTTT. It encodes CASSFDRGIGEKLFF. The chain combines TRBV7-9 with TRBJ1-4; TRBD1 matches at 9 bases. Germline loops: CDR1 SEHNR, CDR2 FQNEAQ (reference sequence). V was clipped by 3 bases and J by 7 bases; unmatched bases: 6. The CDR3 has 15 amino acids.

The gene calls are TRBV6-2 or TRBV6-3 and TRBJ2-1; tentatively, D is TRBD2 (5 bases). The CDR3 has 16 amino acids. Per germline, CDR1 MNHEY and CDR2 SVGEGT. The V end lost 5 bases, the J end lost 6 bases, and 20 bases lay between the germline ends. In nucleotides, the CDR3 is TGTGCCAGCAGTGGATCAGGACTTGCCCCCCTCAATGAGCAGTTCTTC. It is translated as CASSGSGLAPLNEQFF.

This chain connects TRBV20-1 to TRBJ2-2; D ambiguous. Germline CDR1 and CDR2: DFQATT and SNEGSKA (reference sequence). This CDR3 has 13 amino acids. The V end lost 1 base, the J end lost 3 bases, and 6 bases lay between the germline ends. CDR3 bases: TGCAGTGCTAGAGTGCAGTACACCGGGGAGCTGTTTTTT. Its protein product is CSARVQYTGELFF.

The rearrangement uses TRBV9 and TRBJ2-5; D gene ambiguous. Germline V gene data show CDR1 as SGDLS and CDR2 as YYNGEE. CDR3 length equals 14 residues. Trimming took 0 bases from V and 1 from J, leaving 7 bases between them. DNA of the CDR3: TGTGCCAGCAGCGTAGGAACAGTCCAAGAGACCCAGTACTTC. It encodes CASSVGTVQETQYF.

This chain's CDR3 is CASSRSLAGGSYNEQFF. DNA for the CDR3: TGTGCCAGCAGCCGTAGCCTAGCGGGAGGGAGCTACAATGAGCAGTTCTTC. The gene calls are TRBV3-1 and TRBJ2-1; 12 bases line up with TRBD2. The V segment lost 4 bases and the J segment 3 bases; nucleotides outside the gene matches: 7. CDR1 and CDR2 (germline): LGHDT, YNNKEL (reference sequence). This CDR3 has 17 amino acids.

The chain has TRBV6-5 and TRBJ1-1; D possibly corresponds to TRBD1 (5 bases). CDR1 is MNHEY and CDR2 is SVGAGI in the germline V gene. V dropped 5 bases and J dropped 0 bases, with 13 bases sitting between them. The CDR3 covers 15 residues. The CDR3 loop is CASSRGGRMNTEAFF. CDR3 DNA sequence: TGTGCCAGCAGTCGGGGGGGGAGAATGAACACTGAAGCTTTCTTT.

This clonotype has a single count. CDR3 region: CASSLGTSGRGKNIQYF. CDR3 in DNA: TGTGCCAGCAGCTTGGGGACTAGCGGGAGAGGAAAAAACATTCAGTACTTC. The chain has TRBV5-6 and TRBJ2-4; 13 nucleotides align to TRBD2. The trim removed 0 bases at V and 4 bases at J, leaving 4 bases unmatched. The germline gives CDR1 SGHDT, CDR2 YYEEEE. The length of the CDR3 is 17 residues.

This clonotype was seen a few times. The chain links TRBV28 to TRBJ2-5, with TRBD1 matching 8 bases. The ends lost 5 bases at V and 2 bases at J; junction bases unmatched: 10. This CDR3 comprises 16 residues. Germline V lookup: CDR1 MDHEN, CDR2 SYDVKM. The CDR3 reads CASSKAGTGKQETQYF. The CDR3 DNA is TGTGCCAGCAGTAAAGCCGGGACAGGCAAACAAGAGACCCAGTACTTC. The entire variable domain, with the rest obtained from reference TRBV28 and TRBJ2-5, is as follows: DVKVTQSSRYLVKRTGEKVFLECVQDMDHENMFWYRQDPGLGLRLIYFSYDVKMKEKGDIPEGYSVSREKKERFSLILESASTNQTSMYLCASSKAGTGKQETQYFGPGTRLLVL.

This clonotype occurred a few times. The V and J genes are TRBV11-2 and TRBJ2-5; TRBD1 matches 8 bases. The J call may be faulty, since TRBJ2-7 better matches the DNA end. The CDR3 has 15 residues. Germline V gene data show CDR1 as SGHAT and CDR2 as FQNNGV. CDR3 amino acids: CASSRTGQGPYEQYF. The CDR3 DNA reads as TGTGCCAGCAGCAGGACAGGACAGGGCCCCTACGAGCAGTACTTC.

The chain links TRBV15 to TRBJ2-5, with TRBD2 identical over 9 bases. This CDR3 has 21 residues. The ends lost 8 bases at V and 1 base at J; junction bases unmatched: 26. Germline V CDR1 and CDR2: LNHNV, YYDKDF (reference sequence). Here the CDR3 reads CATGSFAGGPSVPLLQETQYF. The CDR3 DNA reads TGTGCCACCGGTTCCTTCGCGGGAGGGCCGTCAGTTCCCCTCCTCCAAGAGACCCAGTACTTC. The full variable domain, in which reference TRBV15 and TRBJ2-5 provide the parts outside the CDR3, is DAMVIQNPRYQVTQFGKPVTLSCSQTLNHNVMYWYQQKSSQAPKLLFHYYDKDFNNEADTPDNFQSRRPNTSFCFLDIRSPGLGDTAMYLCATGSFAGGPSVPLLQETQYFGPGTRLLVL.

This clonotype occurred once. V usage is TRBV3-1 and J usage is TRBJ2-5; 14 nucleotides agree with TRBD2. J gave up 11 bases and V 7 bases, and 15 bases lay outside the gene matches. CDR1 is LGHDT and CDR2 is YNNKEL in the germline V gene (reference sequence). The CDR3 is 16 amino acids. DNA for the CDR3: TGTGCCAGCAACCGGGGACTAGCGGGAGAGATGAATGAGCAGTACTTC. Translating it yields CASNRGLAGEMNEQYF.

V is TRBV20-1 and J is TRBJ2-7; 10 positions match TRBD2. CDR3 length: 14 residues. CDR1 and CDR2 from the germline V gene are DFQATT and SNEGSKA (reference sequence). J lost 2 bases, V lost 1 base, and 2 bases had no gene match. CDR3 bases: TGCAGTGCTAGAGTAGCGGGAGGAGCCTACGAGCAGTACTTC. This translates into CSARVAGGAYEQYF.

The chain recombines TRBV15 with TRBJ2-1; D not resolved. The V end was cut by 2 bases, the J end by 10 bases, with 9 bases between. The germline V gene encodes CDR1 LNHNV and CDR2 YYDKDF (reference sequence). This CDR3 has 12 amino acids. CDR3 residues: CATSRLAREQFF. The DNA for the CDR3 is TGTGCCACCAGCAGACTTGCCCGGGAGCAGTTCTTC.

This sequence joins TRBV4-3 and TRBJ2-5; 10 bases line up with TRBD2. Judging by the DNA end, TRBJ2-7 fits better; the J call may be wrong. CDR1 is LGHNA and CDR2 is YSLEER in the germline V gene. CDR3 size: 16 residues. The CDR3 DNA reads TGCGCCAGCAGCCAAGATCTGGCTAGCGGGGGCGACGAGCAGTACTTC. This translates into CASSQDLASGGDEQYF.

The chain is built from TRBV27 and TRBJ2-7; the D call may be TRBD1 or TRBD2 (5 bases each). Germline V gene lookup returns CDR1 MNHEY and CDR2 SMNVEV (reference sequence). This CDR3 is built from 13 residues. The germline V and J ends were trimmed by 7 bases and 4 bases, with 14 bases remaining between them. In DNA, the CDR3 is TGTGCCAGCATGGGGGTTATTGGGTACGAGCAGTACTTC. It encodes CASMGVIGYEQYF.